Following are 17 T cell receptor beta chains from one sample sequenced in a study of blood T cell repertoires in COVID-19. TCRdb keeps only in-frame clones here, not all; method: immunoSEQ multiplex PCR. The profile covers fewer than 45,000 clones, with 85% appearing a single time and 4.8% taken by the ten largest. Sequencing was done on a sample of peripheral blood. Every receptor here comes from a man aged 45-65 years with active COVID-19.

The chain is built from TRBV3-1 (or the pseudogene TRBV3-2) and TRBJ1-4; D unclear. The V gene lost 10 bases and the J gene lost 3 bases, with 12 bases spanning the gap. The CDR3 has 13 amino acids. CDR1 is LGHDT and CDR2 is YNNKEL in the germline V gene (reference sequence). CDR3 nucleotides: TGTGCCAACGACACCTCGGCTAATGAAAAACTGTTTTTT. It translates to CANDTSANEKLFF.

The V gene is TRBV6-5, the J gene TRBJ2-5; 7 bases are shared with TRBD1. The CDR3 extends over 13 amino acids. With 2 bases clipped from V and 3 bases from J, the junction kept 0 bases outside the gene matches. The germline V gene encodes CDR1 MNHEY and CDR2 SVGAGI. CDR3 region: CASSYGTEETQYF. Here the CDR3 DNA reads TGTGCCAGCAGTTACGGGACAGAAGAGACCCAGTACTTC.

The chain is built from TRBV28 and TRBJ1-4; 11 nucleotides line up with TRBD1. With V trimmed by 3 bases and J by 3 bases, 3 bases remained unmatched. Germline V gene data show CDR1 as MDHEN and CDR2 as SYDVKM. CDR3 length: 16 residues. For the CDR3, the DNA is TGTGCCAGCAGTTTCGGACAGGGGGCTGCTAATGAAAAACTGTTTTTT. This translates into CASSFGQGAANEKLFF.

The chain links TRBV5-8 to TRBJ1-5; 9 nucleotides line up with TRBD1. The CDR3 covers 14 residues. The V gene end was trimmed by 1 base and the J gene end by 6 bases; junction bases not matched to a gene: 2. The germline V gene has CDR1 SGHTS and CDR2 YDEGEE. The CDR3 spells CASSLRQGGQPQHF. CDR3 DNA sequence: TGTGCCAGCAGCTTGCGACAGGGGGGTCAGCCCCAGCATTTT.

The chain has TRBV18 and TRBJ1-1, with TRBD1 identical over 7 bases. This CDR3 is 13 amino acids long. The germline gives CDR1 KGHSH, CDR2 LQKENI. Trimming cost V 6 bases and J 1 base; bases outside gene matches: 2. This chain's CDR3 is CASSQGENTEAFF. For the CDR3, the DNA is TGTGCCAGCTCCCAGGGGGAGAACACTGAAGCTTTCTTT.

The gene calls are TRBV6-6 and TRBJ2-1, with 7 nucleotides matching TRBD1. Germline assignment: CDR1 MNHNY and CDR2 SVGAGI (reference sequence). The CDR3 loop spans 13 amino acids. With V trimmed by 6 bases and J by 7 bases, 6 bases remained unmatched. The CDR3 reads CASSPTGMNEQFF. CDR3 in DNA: TGTGCCAGCAGCCCGACAGGGATGAATGAGCAGTTCTTC.

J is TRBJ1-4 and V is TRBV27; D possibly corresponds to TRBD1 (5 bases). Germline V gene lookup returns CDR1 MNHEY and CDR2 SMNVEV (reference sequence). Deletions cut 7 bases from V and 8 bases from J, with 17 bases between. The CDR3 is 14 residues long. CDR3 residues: CASTTQGRYEKLFF. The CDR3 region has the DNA TGTGCCAGCACTACGCAGGGCCGTTACGAAAAACTGTTTTTT.

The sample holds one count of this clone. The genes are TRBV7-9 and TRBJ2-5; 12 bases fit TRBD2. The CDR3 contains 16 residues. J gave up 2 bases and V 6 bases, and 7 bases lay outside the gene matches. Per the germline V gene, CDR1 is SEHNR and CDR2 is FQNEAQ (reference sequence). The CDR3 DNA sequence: TGTGCCAGCAGTGGGCTAGCGGGAGGGTCACAAGAGACCCAGTACTTC. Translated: CASSGLAGGSQETQYF.

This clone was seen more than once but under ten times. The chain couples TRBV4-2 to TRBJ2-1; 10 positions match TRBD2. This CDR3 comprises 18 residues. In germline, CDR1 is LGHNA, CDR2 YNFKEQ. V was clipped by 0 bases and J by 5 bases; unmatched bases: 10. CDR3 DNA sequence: TGTGCCAGCAGCCAAGATCCCAGCGGGGGGGCACTTGACAATGAGCAGTTCTTC. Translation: CASSQDPSGGALDNEQFF.

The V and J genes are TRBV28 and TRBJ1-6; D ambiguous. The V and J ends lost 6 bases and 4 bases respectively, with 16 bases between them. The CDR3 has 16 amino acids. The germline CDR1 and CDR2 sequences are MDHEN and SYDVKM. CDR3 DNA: TGTGCCAGCAGCGAACTCTCCGATAGATATAATTCACCCCTCCACTTT. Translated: CASSELSDRYNSPLHF.

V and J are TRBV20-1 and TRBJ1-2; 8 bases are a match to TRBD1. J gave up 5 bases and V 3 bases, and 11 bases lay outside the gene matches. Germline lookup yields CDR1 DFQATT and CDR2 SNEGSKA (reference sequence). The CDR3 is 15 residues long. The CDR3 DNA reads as TGCAGTGCTAGTAGGGGAACAGGGGGTAGTTATGGCTACACCTTC. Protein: CSASRGTGGSYGYTF.

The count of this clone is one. The CDR3: CASSEGGQVGDTQYF. DNA for the CDR3: TGTGCCAGCAGTGAGGGGGGGCAGGTTGGAGATACGCAGTATTTT. The rearrangement joins TRBV2 to TRBJ2-3, with TRBD2 as a possible D gene (7 bases). Germline V lookup: CDR1 SNHLY, CDR2 FYNNEI. Trimming took off 3 bases at V and 5 bases at J, with 15 bases between the two ends. There are 15 residues in the CDR3.

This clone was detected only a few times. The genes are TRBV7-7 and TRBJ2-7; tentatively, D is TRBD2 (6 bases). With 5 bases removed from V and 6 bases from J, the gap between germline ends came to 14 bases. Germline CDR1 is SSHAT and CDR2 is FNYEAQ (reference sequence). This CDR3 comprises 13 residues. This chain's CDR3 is CASSPKVAAEQYF. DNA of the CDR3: TGTGCCAGCAGCCCAAAGGTAGCGGCCGAGCAGTACTTC.

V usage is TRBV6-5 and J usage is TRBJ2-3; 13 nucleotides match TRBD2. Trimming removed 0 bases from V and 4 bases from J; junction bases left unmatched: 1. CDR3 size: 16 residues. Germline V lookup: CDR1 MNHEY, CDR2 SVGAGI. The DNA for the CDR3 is TGTGCCAGCAGTTACTCGACTAGCGGGGGGCCAGATACGCAGTATTTT. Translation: CASSYSTSGGPDTQYF.

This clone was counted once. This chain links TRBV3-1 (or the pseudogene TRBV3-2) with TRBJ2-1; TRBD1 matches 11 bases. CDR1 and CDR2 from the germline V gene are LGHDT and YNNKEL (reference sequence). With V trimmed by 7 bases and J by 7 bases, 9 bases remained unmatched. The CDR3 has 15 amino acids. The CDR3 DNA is TGTGCCAGCAAAATCTCGGACAGGGGGCCGAATGAGCAGTTCTTC. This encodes CASKISDRGPNEQFF.

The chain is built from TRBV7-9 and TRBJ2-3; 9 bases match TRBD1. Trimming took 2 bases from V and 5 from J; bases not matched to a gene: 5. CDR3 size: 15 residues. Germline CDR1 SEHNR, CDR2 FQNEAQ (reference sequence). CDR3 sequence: CASSLSGQGRDTQYF. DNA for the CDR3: TGTGCCAGCAGCTTATCCGGACAGGGGAGAGATACGCAGTATTTT.

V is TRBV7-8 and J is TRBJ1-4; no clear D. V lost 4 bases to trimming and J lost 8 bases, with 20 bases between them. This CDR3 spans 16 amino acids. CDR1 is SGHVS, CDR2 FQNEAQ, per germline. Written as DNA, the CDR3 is TGTGCCAGCAGCTCAGAACGGGTCTCGAGGTGGGAAAAACTGTTTTTT. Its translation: CASSSERVSRWEKLFF. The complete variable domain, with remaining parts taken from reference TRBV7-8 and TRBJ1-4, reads GAGVSQSPRYKVAKRGQDVALRCDPISGHVSLFWYQQALGQGPEFLTYFQNEAQLDKSGLPSDRFFAERPEGSVSTLKIQRTQQEDSAVYLCASSSERVSRWEKLFFGSGTQLSVL.